This T cell receptor beta chain was identified in a study of T cells in Graves' hyperthyroidism and ophthalmopathy. Germline CDR1 reads MDHEN; CDR2 reads SYDVKM. The ends were cut back, 8 bases at V and 6 bases at J, with 17 bases in the middle. This CDR3 has 14 amino acids. Findings of the study overall: Stable hyperthyroidism and ophthalmopathy were separated using 13 V-J signatures.

Amplification of TCR beta CDR3 regions was performed using RNA transcripts as template. First-round RT-PCR with HTBI primers amplified the TCR CDR3 region. One entry per CDR3 protein results from TCRdb running MiXCR on the multiplex PCR reads. Of approximately 570,000 distinct CDR3 sequences in the sample, just under 20% were seen once. There are many counts of this clonotype. The target antigen is unknown. This chain connects TRBV28 to TRBJ1-5; possibly TRBD1 for D (6 bases). The material sequenced was blood. The TCR comes from a middle-aged man with Graves' ophthalmopathy. As DNA, the CDR3 is TGTGCCAGCTCCCCGGGGGGGGCGCGTCAGCCCCAGCATTTT. It encodes CASSPGGARQPQHF.